This T cell receptor (beta chain) is drawn from a study of CD8 T cells in Susac syndrome. Random-hexamer reverse transcription was applied to about 0.45 to 1 ug RNA. Using its own MiXCR run on the immunoSEQ multiplex PCR reads, TCRdb lists one record per CDR3 protein. Of approximately 46,000 distinct CDR3 sequences in the sample, about 92% were seen once. This CDR3 has 12 amino acids. V gave up 7 bases and J gave up 6 bases, with 11 bases separating them. From germline, CDR1 is MNHEY and CDR2 SMNVEV (reference sequence). The receptor was isolated from a human donor in good health. The chain couples TRBV27 to TRBJ2-3; D not certain. Sequencing was done on a sample of CD8+ T cells from PBMCs. CDR3 coding DNA: TGTGCCAGCACGGGCTCCCCGGATACGCAGTATTTT. It specifies CASTGSPDTQYF.